This T cell receptor beta chain came from a study of T cell clonotyping in hematopoietic cell transplantation. Whole-study findings and limits: At the given depth, recipient repertoires were over 95% de novo clonotypes. No sorting was done, leaving CD4 and CD8 contributions mixed. Broader posttransplant TCR repertoire diversity was predicted by graft donor and pretransplant recipient Inverse Simpson Index values. Recipient TCR diversity dropped after transplant; expanded clonotypes rose from day 30 to 180.

Here immunoSEQ multiplex PCR was the method, and the copy in TCRdb shows in-frame clones only, minus some. The table shows some 15,000 clones, with roughly nine tenths occurring only once. In the case of this clone: Antigen: not known.

Per the germline V gene, CDR1 is ENHRY and CDR2 is SYGVKD. Losses at the gene ends were 11 bases for V and 3 bases for J; bases not matched to a gene: 5. This CDR3 spans 14 amino acids. J is TRBJ2-2 and V is TRBV10-3; 11 nucleotides align to TRBD1. This receptor was obtained from a man in his fifties in good health. Some clones in this sample may be carry-over from other donors' samples. Sequencing input: peripheral blood mononuclear cells. The CDR3 loop is CAAGTGGDTGELFF. CDR3 coding DNA: TGTGCCGCGGGGACAGGGGGAGACACCGGGGAGCTGTTTTTT.